This T cell receptor beta chain derives from a study of control samples from healthy donors and cancer patients. Clones were read by immunoSEQ multiplex PCR, and TCRdb kept only the in-frame ones, dropping some. Altogether approximately 44,000 clones are present, 65% to 80% being singletons, with the ten largest covering about a sixth. CDR3 length: 15 residues. J was trimmed by 4 bases and V by 5 bases; bases with no gene match: 6. CDR1 SGHVS and CDR2 FQNEAQ come from the germline V gene. Sequences were obtained from formalin-fixed, paraffin-embedded tissue. The rearrangement joins TRBV7-8 to TRBJ2-2, with 8 bases lining up with TRBD1. The clonotype was recovered from a male donor with melanoma. CDR3 DNA: TGTGCCAGCAGCCCCCGGACAGGGATCACCGGGGAGCTGTTTTTT. Its translation: CASSPRTGITGELFF. The entire variable domain, with the rest obtained from reference TRBV7-8 and TRBJ2-2, is as follows: GAGVSQSPRYKVAKRGQDVALRCDPISGHVSLFWYQQALGQGPEFLTYFQNEAQLDKSGLPSDRFFAERPEGSVSTLKIQRTQQEDSAVYLCASSPRTGITGELFFGEGSRLTVL.